This note documents a single T cell receptor (beta chain) sequence. What it binds is not known. The data belong to a study of long-term antiretroviral therapy in people with HIV. Samples were assayed with immunoSEQ v3.0 at survey level. Clones were read by immunoSEQ multiplex PCR, and TCRdb kept only the in-frame ones, dropping some. There are about 31,000 clones in the sample; over 75% occur only once, and roughly 3.5% lies in the top ten. The study, taken as a whole, reports: Documentation of ART adherence, viral resistance or therapy changes was absent.

V shed 1 base and J shed 4 bases, with 10 bases lying between them. This CDR3 has 15 amino acids. CDR1 is SGHNT and CDR2 is YENEEA in the germline V gene. Sequencing was performed on unsorted PBMCs, taken 0.8 years before starting antiretroviral therapy. The sequence came from a man between 18 and 29 years old with HIV. The chain recombines TRBV11-3 with TRBJ2-2; the D call may be TRBD1 or TRBD2 (5 bases each). CDR3 residues: CASSLVRAGTGELFF. The CDR3 nucleotides are TGTGCCAGCAGCTTAGTCAGGGCGGGCACCGGGGAGCTGTTTTTT. Full variable domain (missing parts from reference TRBV11-3 and TRBJ2-2): EAGVVQSPRYKIIEKKQPVAFWCNPISGHNTLYWYLQNLGQGPELLIRYENEEAVDDSQLPKDRFSAERLKGVDSTLKIQPAELGDSAVYLCASSLVRAGTGELFFGEGSRLTVL.